The clone carrying this TCR beta chain was seen a few times. Unique molecular identifiers were incorporated during preparation of the TCRbeta library. TCRdb independently ran MiXCR on the PCR reads; one entry per CDR3 protein. In the table there are 400,000 to 500,000 distinct CDR3 sequences, 11% of which are singletons. These data originate in a study of T-cell reconstitution after alpha-beta-depleted transplantation in children. This CDR3 comprises 14 residues. V gave up 7 bases and J gave up 4 bases; unmatched junction bases: 5. Germline lookup yields CDR1 MGHDK and CDR2 SYGVNS. The receptor's source is a human donor who donated a stem cell graft to a child with acute myeloid leukemia. The chain couples TRBV25-1 to TRBJ2-1; 9 nucleotides line up with TRBD2. Material: PBMCs from the stem cell graft donor, obtained from the stem cell graft. CDR3 bases: TGTGCCAGCACCCCTAGCGGGGTTTACAATGAGCAGTTCTTC. This codes for CASTPSGVYNEQFF.